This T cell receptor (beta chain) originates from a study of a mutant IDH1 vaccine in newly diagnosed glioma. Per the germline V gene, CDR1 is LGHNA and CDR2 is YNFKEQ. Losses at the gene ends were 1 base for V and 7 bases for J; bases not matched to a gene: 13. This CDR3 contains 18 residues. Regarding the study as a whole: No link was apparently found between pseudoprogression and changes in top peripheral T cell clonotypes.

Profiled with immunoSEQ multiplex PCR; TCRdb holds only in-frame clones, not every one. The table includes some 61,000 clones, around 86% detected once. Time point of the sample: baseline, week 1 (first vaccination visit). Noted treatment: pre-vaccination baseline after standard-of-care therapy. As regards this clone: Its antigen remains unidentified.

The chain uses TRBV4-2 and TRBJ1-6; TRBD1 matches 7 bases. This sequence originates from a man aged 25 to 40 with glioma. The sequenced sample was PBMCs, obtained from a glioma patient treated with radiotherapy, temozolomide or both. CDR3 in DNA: TGTGCCAGCAGCCAAGGGCAGGGGGGCTTAAAACGGAATTCACCCCTCCACTTT. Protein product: CASSQGQGGLKRNSPLHF.